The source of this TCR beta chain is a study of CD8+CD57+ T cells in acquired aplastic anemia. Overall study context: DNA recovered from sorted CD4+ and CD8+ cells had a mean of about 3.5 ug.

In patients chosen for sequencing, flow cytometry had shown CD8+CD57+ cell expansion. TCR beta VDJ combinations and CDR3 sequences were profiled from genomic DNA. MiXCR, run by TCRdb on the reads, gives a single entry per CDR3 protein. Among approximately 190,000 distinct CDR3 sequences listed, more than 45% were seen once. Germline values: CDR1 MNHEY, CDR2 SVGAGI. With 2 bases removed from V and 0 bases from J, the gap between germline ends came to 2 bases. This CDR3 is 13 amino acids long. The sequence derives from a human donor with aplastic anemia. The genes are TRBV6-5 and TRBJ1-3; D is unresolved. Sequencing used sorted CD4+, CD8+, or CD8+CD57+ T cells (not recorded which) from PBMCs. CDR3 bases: TGTGCCAGCAGTTACGTCTCTGGAAACACCATATATTTT. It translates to CASSYVSGNTIYF.